The rows below give T cell receptor beta chains drawn from one sample of a study of control samples from healthy donors and cancer patients. Assay: immunoSEQ multiplex PCR; the TCRdb copy retains only in-frame clones and omits some. This sample has about 170,000 clones, with roughly 89% found just once. Sequencing was performed on blood. The receptors come from a woman aged 25 to 39 in good health. CDR3s include the opening cysteine and the closing phenylalanine or tryptophan. D genes are given only for firm matches. The listing skips clone size in some rows; elsewhere it reads once, few, many or a size class.

.	TRBJ1-2	TRBV28	.	CASSLGRGNYGYTF	TGTGCCAGCAGTTTAGGTCGGGGGAACTATGGCTACACCTTC
.	TRBJ1-1	TRBV6-2/TRBV6-3	.	CASSRSQGSGEAFF	TGTGCCAGCAGTCGATCCCAAGGCAGCGGTGAAGCTTTCTTT
.	TRBJ2-3	TRBV10-3	once	CAIGSGTDTQYF	TGTGCCATCGGGAGTGGTACAGATACGCAGTATTTT
.	TRBJ2-3	TRBV29-1	.	CSAGPSTDTQYF	TGCAGCGCCGGACCGAGCACAGATACGCAGTATTTT
.	TRBJ1-3	TRBV6-5	.	CASSYRGGENTIYF	TGTGCCAGCAGTTACCGGGGGGGTGAAAACACCATATATTTT
.	TRBJ2-5	TRBV7-9	.	CASSLRTVETQYF	TGTGCCAGCAGCTTACGTACGGTGGAGACCCAGTACTTC
TRBD1	TRBJ1-1	TRBV11-2	.	CASSLDRGRGAEAFF	TGTGCCAGCAGCTTAGACAGGGGGCGAGGGGCTGAAGCTTTCTTT
.	TRBJ1-1	TRBV2	.	CASSSGTSERNTEAFF	TGTGCCAGCAGTTCCGGGACGTCCGAACGGAACACTGAAGCTTTCTTT
TRBD1	TRBJ2-7	TRBV5-1	.	CASSPGGTGAYEQYF	TGCGCCAGCAGCCCGGGCGGGACAGGGGCCTACGAGCAGTACTTC
.	TRBJ2-6	TRBV6-2/TRBV6-3	.	CASSYGGSGANVLTF	TGTGCCAGCAGTTACGGCGGTTCTGGGGCCAACGTCCTGACTTTC
.	TRBJ2-1	TRBV11-2	.	CASSLLRGFSYNEQFF	TGTGCCAGCAGCTTACTAAGGGGTTTCTCCTACAATGAGCAGTTCTTC
TRBD1	TRBJ2-7	TRBV19	.	CASSIAQGDYEQYF	TGTGCCAGTAGTATAGCGCAGGGGGACTACGAGCAGTACTTC
TRBD1	TRBJ2-1	TRBV19	.	CASSQGARDEQFF	TGTGCCAGTAGCCAGGGGGCGCGGGATGAGCAGTTCTTC
TRBD2	TRBJ2-5	TRBV28	.	CASSLLAGGETQYF	TGTGCCAGCAGTTTATTAGCGGGAGGGGAGACCCAGTACTTC
.	TRBJ1-1	TRBV11-3	.	CASSLTGNTEAFF	TGTGCCAGCAGCCTGACAGGGAACACTGAAGCTTTCTTT
.	TRBJ1-2	TRBV14	.	CASSQDLVGYTF	TGTGCCAGCAGCCAAGATCTGGTCGGCTACACCTTC
TRBD1	TRBJ1-1	TRBV5-4	few	CASSRGQVDTEAFF	TGTGCCAGCAGCCGAGGACAGGTTGACACTGAAGCTTTCTTT
.	TRBJ1-5	TRBV6-4	.	CASSEQNNQPQHF	TGTGCCAGCAGTGAACAGAACAATCAGCCCCAGCATTTT
TRBD1	TRBJ2-4	TRBV5-8	.	CASSAPGQGVSGKNIQYF	TGTGCCAGCAGCGCCCCGGGACAGGGGGTATCGGGCAAAAACATTCAGTACTTC
.	TRBJ2-7	TRBV28	.	CASSFGGLSYEQYF	TGTGCCAGCAGTTTCGGAGGCCTCTCCTACGAGCAGTACTTC
.	TRBJ1-1	TRBV5-4	.	CASSFGAGNTEAFF	TGTGCCAGCAGCTTTGGGGCAGGGAACACTGAAGCTTTCTTT
.	TRBJ2-7	TRBV6-2/TRBV6-3	.	CASSYRLEPYEQYF	TGTGCCAGCAGTTACCGACTAGAGCCCTACGAGCAGTACTTC
.	TRBJ1-5	TRBV28	.	CASSLQGRNQPQHF	TGTGCCAGCAGTTTGCAGGGGCGGAATCAGCCCCAGCATTTT
TRBD1	TRBJ1-2	TRBV29-1	.	CSARDREYGYTF	TGCAGCGCCCGGGACAGGGAGTATGGCTACACCTTC
.	TRBJ1-3	TRBV3-1/TRBV3-2	.	CASNSPGDTIYF	TGTGCCAGCAATTCTCCGGGTGACACCATATATTTT
TRBD2	TRBJ2-7	TRBV27	.	CASSFTRTSGSLEQYF	TGTGCCAGCAGTTTCACTCGGACTAGCGGGAGCCTCGAGCAGTACTTC